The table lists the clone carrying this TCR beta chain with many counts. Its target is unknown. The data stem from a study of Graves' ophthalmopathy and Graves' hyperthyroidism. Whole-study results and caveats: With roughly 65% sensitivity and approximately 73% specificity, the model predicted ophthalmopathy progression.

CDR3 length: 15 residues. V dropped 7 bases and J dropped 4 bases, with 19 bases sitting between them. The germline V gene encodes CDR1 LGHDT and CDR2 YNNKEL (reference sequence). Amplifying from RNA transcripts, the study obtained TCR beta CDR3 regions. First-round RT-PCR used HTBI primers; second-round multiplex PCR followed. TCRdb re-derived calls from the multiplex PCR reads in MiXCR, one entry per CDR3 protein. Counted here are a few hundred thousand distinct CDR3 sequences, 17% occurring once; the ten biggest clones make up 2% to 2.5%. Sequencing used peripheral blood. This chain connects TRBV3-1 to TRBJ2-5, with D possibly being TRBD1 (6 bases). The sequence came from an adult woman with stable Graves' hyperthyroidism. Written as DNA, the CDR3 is TGTGCCAGCACCAAACAGGGAGCAGGGTCAGAGACCCAGTACTTC. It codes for CASTKQGAGSETQYF.